The entry that follows covers one TCR beta chain sequence. Generated by immunoSEQ multiplex PCR, the TCRdb table keeps only in-frame clones and is missing some. Of about 2.3 million clones listed, 85% to 95% are singletons. The data were obtained in a study of shared clonotypes between healthy human individuals. At the level of the study: Each donor had three CD4 naive, three CD4 memory, two CD8 naive and one CD8 memory plate.

This CDR3 has 15 residues. V was cut by 0 bases and J by 6 bases, with 16 bases left in between. Germline-derived CDR1 and CDR2 are SGHRS and YFSETQ. Sequenced sample: naive CD4+ T cells from PBMCs. Sample subset: CD45RA+ positively selected. The sequence was collected from a man younger than 30 in good health. Some clones in this sample may be carry-over from other donors' samples. The chain has TRBV5-1 and TRBJ2-7; D perhaps matches TRBD2 (5 bases). The CDR3 DNA follows: TGCGCCAGCAGCTTGGCCGACCCTCTCGGGGTCGAGCAGTACTTC. Its protein is CASSLADPLGVEQYF. Full variable domain (outside the CDR3, taken from reference TRBV5-1 and TRBJ2-7): KAGVTQTPRYLIKTRGQQVTLSCSPISGHRSVSWYQQTPGQGLQFLFEYFSETQRNKGNFPGRFSGRQFSNSRSEMNVSTLELGDSALYLCASSLADPLGVEQYFGPGTRLTVT.